This is a list of T cell receptor beta chains from one sample in a study of T cell changes during pregnancy in multiple sclerosis. Sequenced by immunoSEQ multiplex PCR; TCRdb stores in-frame clones only, minus some. The sample lists about 53,000 clones, 90% seen once, with less than 6.5% in the top ten. This specimen consisted of peripheral blood, obtained after pregnancy. These receptors were obtained from a female donor in good health, enrolled as a control in a pregnancy study. Each CDR3 is given with its conserved first and last residue. The order of the fields is V gene, D gene, J gene, clone size, CDR3 DNA, CDR3 protein. D genes are given only for firm matches. For some rows the clone size is stated as once, few or many, or as a class when expanded; others skip it.

V: TRBV27
D: .
J: TRBJ1-2
size: .
DNA: TGTGCCAGCAGTTTGGGGCGGTACTATGGCTACACCTTC
CDR3: CASSLGRYYGYTF

V: TRBV14
D: TRBD2
J: TRBJ2-5
size: once
DNA: TGTGCCAGCAGCCAACAACTAGCGGGATTGGGGGAGACCCAGTACTTC
CDR3: CASSQQLAGLGETQYF

V: TRBV11-2
D: .
J: TRBJ2-7
size: .
DNA: TGTGCCAGCAGCTTAGCGGCAGGGCTCGAGCAGTACTTC
CDR3: CASSLAAGLEQYF

V: TRBV19
D: TRBD1
J: TRBJ1-2
size: .
DNA: TGTGCCAGTAGTACGGACAGGGCCCGAGACTATGGCTACACCTTC
CDR3: CASSTDRARDYGYTF

V: TRBV25-1
D: TRBD2
J: TRBJ2-1
size: .
DNA: TGTGCCAGCTCGGTAGCGGGGGGGAACGAGCAGTTCTTC
CDR3: CASSVAGGNEQFF

V: TRBV5-1
D: .
J: TRBJ2-7
size: .
DNA: TGCGCCAGCAGCGCCGGGACTCCCTACGAGCAGTACTTC
CDR3: CASSAGTPYEQYF

V: TRBV5-4
D: .
J: TRBJ2-5
size: .
DNA: TGTGCCAGCAGCGTGGGACGGCGCGTGACTCTACAAGAGACCCAGTACTTC
CDR3: CASSVGRRVTLQETQYF

V: TRBV9
D: .
J: TRBJ1-2
size: .
DNA: TGTGCCAGCAGCGTCTACACTTGGTCGGGGCGGGAAGGCTACACCTTC
CDR3: CASSVYTWSGREGYTF

V: TRBV6-4
D: TRBD1
J: TRBJ2-3
size: .
DNA: TGTGCCAGCAGTGGCACGGGACAGGGAACAGATACGCAGTATTTT
CDR3: CASSGTGQGTDTQYF

V: TRBV10-3
D: .
J: TRBJ2-7
size: .
DNA: TGTGCCACGCAGCAGGGCCCCTATGTGCAGTACTTC
CDR3: CATQQGPYVQYF

V: TRBV4-1
D: .
J: TRBJ1-4
size: .
DNA: TGCGCCAGCAGCCAAGGCAGGAGGGACCTAGGCCCAGAAAAACTGTTTTTT
CDR3: CASSQGRRDLGPEKLFF

V: TRBV2
D: TRBD2
J: TRBJ2-7
size: .
DNA: TGTGCCAGCAGTGACGGGAGGGCCCACGAGCAGTACTTC
CDR3: CASSDGRAHEQYF

V: TRBV10-3
D: .
J: TRBJ1-5
size: .
DNA: TGTGCCATCAGTGAGTCCTTAAGCAATCAGCCCCAGCATTTT
CDR3: CAISESLSNQPQHF